A selection of T cell receptor beta chains follows, all from one sample in a study of regulatory T cells in long-lasting Graves disease. A single record per CDR3 protein comes from TCRdb applying MiXCR to the multiplex PCR reads. This sample has roughly 500,000 distinct CDR3 sequences, with approximately 22% found just once. The starting material was peripheral blood mononuclear cells (PBMCs), obtained when the disease was refractory, from a patient treated with antithyroid drugs. All receptors come from a female donor with Graves disease. The CDR3 runs from the conserved cysteine through the conserved F or W. A D gene is named only where the DNA matches it firmly. Clone size is stated in some rows and not others, as once, few, many or a class when expanded.

TRBJ2-7 TRBV7-2 NA NA CASSYASAGRDGAYEQYF TGTGCCAGCAGCTACGCTAGCGCGGGACGGGACGGGGCCTACGAGCAGTACTTC
TRBJ1-6 TRBV2 many TRBD1 CATTQGEGALHF TGTGCCACCACCCAGGGGGAAGGAGCCCTCCACTTT
TRBJ1-2 TRBV19 NA TRBD1 CASSIHRDRDYKRSYGYTF TGTGCCAGTAGTATCCACCGGGACAGGGATTATAAGAGGAGCTATGGCTACACCTTC
TRBJ2-2 TRBV24-1 NA TRBD2 CATSDLGGGTTGELFF TGTGCCACCAGTGATTTGGGCGGGGGGACTACCGGGGAGCTGTTTTTT
TRBJ1-5 TRBV7-2 many NA CASSLVPNQPQHF TGTGCCAGCAGCTTAGTCCCAAATCAGCCCCAGCATTTT
TRBJ1-2 TRBV14 few NA CASSQEILVGGYTF TGTGCCAGCAGCCAAGAAATTCTGGTCGGTGGCTACACCTTC
TRBJ2-7 TRBV7-2 NA TRBD2 CASSSGTTRIEQYF TGTGCCAGCAGCTCCGGGACTACCCGTATCGAGCAGTACTTC
TRBJ2-3 TRBV14 few NA CASSQNTGSDTQYF TGTGCCAGCAGCCAGAATACAGGGTCAGATACGCAGTATTTT
TRBJ2-5 TRBV12-3/TRBV12-4 many TRBD2 CASSRGRVAGVMEETQYF TGTGCCAGCAGTCGTGGCCGGGTAGCGGGAGTTATGGAGGAGACCCAGTACTTC
TRBJ2-5 TRBV20-1 NA NA CSARDRLGSRRSETQYF TGCAGTGCTAGAGATCGACTGGGCAGTAGAAGATCAGAGACCCAGTACTTC
TRBJ2-4 TRBV28 few TRBD2 CASRTSGRDIQYF TGTGCCAGCAGAACTAGCGGGAGAGACATTCAGTACTTC
TRBJ2-2 TRBV12-3/TRBV12-4 many TRBD1 CASRGQVNTGELFF TGTGCCAGCAGGGGACAGGTGAACACCGGGGAGCTGTTTTTT
TRBJ1-1 TRBV28 many TRBD1 CASTPTGMNTEAFF TGTGCCAGCACCCCGACAGGGATGAACACTGAAGCTTTCTTT
TRBJ2-7 TRBV6-1 many NA CASSEARDVQYEQYF TGTGCCAGCAGTGAAGCGCGGGACGTGCAGTACGAGCAGTACTTC
TRBJ1-2 TRBV30 NA NA CATYRDQGAVLWGYTF TGTGCTACCTACCGGGACCAGGGAGCGGTTTTATGGGGCTACACCTTC
TRBJ1-2 TRBV6-1 few NA CASTSGSYGYTF TGTGCCAGCACCAGCGGGAGCTATGGCTACACCTTC
TRBJ2-6 TRBV12-3/TRBV12-4 few NA CASCSGSGANVLTF TGTGCCAGCTGCTCAGGGTCTGGGGCCAACGTCCTGACTTTC
TRBJ1-3 TRBV7-2 NA NA CASSWRGSDSGNTIYF TGTGCCAGCAGCTGGCGAGGGTCCGACTCTGGAAACACCATATATTTT
TRBJ1-5 TRBV24-1 few NA CATSAPGRNQPQHF TGTGCCACCAGCGCTCCCGGGCGGAATCAGCCCCAGCATTTT
TRBJ1-5 TRBV6-1 few TRBD1 CASSPVKSGTDLHNQPQHF TGTGCCAGCAGTCCGGTCAAATCCGGGACAGATCTTCACAATCAGCCCCAGCATTTT
TRBJ1-4 TRBV2 many NA CASTAGGEKLFF TGTGCCAGCACGGCAGGAGGGGAAAAACTGTTTTTT
TRBJ1-6 TRBV29-1 NA NA CNVVDPTGTYNSPLHF TGCAACGTCGTCGACCCAACCGGGACCTATAATTCACCCCTCCACTTT
TRBJ2-6 TRBV7-2 NA NA CASSSRTGANVLTF TGTGCCAGCAGCTCCCGTACTGGGGCCAACGTCCTGACTTTC
TRBJ1-1 TRBV2 many NA CASSGNMNLNTEAFF TGTGCCAGCAGTGGCAACATGAACTTGAACACTGAAGCTTTCTTT
TRBJ2-5 TRBV24-1 NA NA CATSDAHGWNGETQYF TGTGCCACCAGTGACGCCCATGGATGGAACGGGGAGACCCAGTACTTC
TRBJ2-5 TRBV7-3 many NA CASSPMAGLETQYF TGTGCCAGCAGCCCTATGGCGGGGTTAGAGACCCAGTACTTC
TRBJ2-7 TRBV5-1 NA NA CASSLQSGGYDEQYF TGCGCCAGCAGCTTGCAATCGGGGGGCTATGACGAGCAGTACTTC
TRBJ1-2 TRBV18 few TRBD1 CASSSDQGATNYGYTF TGTGCCAGCTCATCAGATCAGGGGGCGACAAACTATGGCTACACCTTC
TRBJ2-3 TRBV20-1 NA TRBD2 CSAKALAGGPDTQYF TGCAGTGCGAAGGCCCTAGCGGGGGGCCCCGATACGCAGTATTTT
TRBJ2-7 TRBV20-1 many TRBD2 CSVAGERYEQYF TGCAGTGTTGCGGGAGAAAGGTACGAGCAGTACTTC
TRBJ2-5 TRBV25-1 many TRBD1 CASSLPTGGRETQYF TGTGCCAGCAGTCTACCGACAGGGGGCAGGGAGACCCAGTACTTC
TRBJ2-6 TRBV11-3 NA TRBD1 CASSPGQGEAGANVLTF TGTGCCAGCAGCCCGGGACAGGGAGAAGCTGGGGCCAACGTCCTGACTTTC
TRBJ2-1 TRBV2 NA NA CASNRLHGDEQFF TGTGCCAGCAACCGACTACATGGGGATGAGCAGTTCTTC
TRBJ2-7 TRBV12-3/TRBV12-4 many TRBD1 CASQTGQGAYEQYF TGTGCCAGCCAGACAGGCCAGGGGGCTTACGAGCAGTACTTC
TRBJ2-3 TRBV28 NA NA CASSGPGSDTQYF TGTGCCAGCAGTGGGCCCGGCTCCGATACGCAGTATTTT
TRBJ2-6 TRBV20-1 NA NA CSAKGGDSGANVLTF TGCAGTGCTAAAGGCGGGGACTCTGGGGCCAACGTCCTGACTTTC
TRBJ1-6 TRBV5-1 NA NA CASSLEGGRDSPLHF TGCGCCAGCAGCTTGGAGGGGGGGCGGGATTCACCCCTCCACTTT
TRBJ2-5 TRBV29-1 many NA CSVVSDWETQYF TGCAGCGTTGTGAGCGATTGGGAGACCCAGTACTTC
TRBJ2-3 TRBV7-2 NA NA CASSLTFRPAADTQYF TGTGCCAGCAGCTTAACGTTCCGCCCGGCGGCAGATACGCAGTATTTT
TRBJ1-1 TRBV29-1 NA NA CSVLPVGGPEAFF TGCAGCGTCCTACCTGTGGGGGGCCCTGAAGCTTTCTTT